This TCR beta chain was found in a study of blood T cells in healthy people across ages. The second PCR ran roughly 6 to 11 cycles with a sample-barcoded 5' primer and J-beta primers. Each cDNA molecule, via a template-switch adaptor with 12 random nucleotides, was tagged. MiXCR, run by TCRdb on the 5' RACE reads, gives a single entry per CDR3 protein. The table lists 1.5 million to 2 million distinct CDR3 sequences, around 40% of them singletons, with about 23% in the top ten. Comments on this clonotype: The target antigen is unknown.

Study conclusions and caveats: Researchers judged that diversity estimates from one million T cells fell short of true values. Naive CD4+ cells and diversity were both higher in long-lived donors than in aged donors.

From germline, CDR1 is MGHDK and CDR2 SYGVNS. Trimming pared 1 base from V and 1 base from J, leaving 5 bases between. The CDR3 spans 14 residues. The specimen sequenced was blood. This chain connects TRBV25-1 to TRBJ1-3; D not certain. This clonotype was sampled from a human donor in good health. Here the CDR3 DNA reads TGTGCCAGCAGTGAATTCCAATCTGGAAACACCATATATTTT. It specifies CASSEFQSGNTIYF.